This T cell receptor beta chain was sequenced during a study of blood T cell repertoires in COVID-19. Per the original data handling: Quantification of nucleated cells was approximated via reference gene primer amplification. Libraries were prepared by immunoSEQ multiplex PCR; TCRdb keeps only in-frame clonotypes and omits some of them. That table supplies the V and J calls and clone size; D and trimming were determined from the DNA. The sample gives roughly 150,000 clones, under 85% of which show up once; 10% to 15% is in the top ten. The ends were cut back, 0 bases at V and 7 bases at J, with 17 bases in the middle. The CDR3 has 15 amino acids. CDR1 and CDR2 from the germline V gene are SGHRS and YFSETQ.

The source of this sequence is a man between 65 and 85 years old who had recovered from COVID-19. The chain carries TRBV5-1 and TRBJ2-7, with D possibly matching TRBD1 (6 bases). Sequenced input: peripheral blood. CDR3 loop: CASSLGGTTYLEQYF. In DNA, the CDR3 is TGCGCCAGCAGCTTGGGAGGGACAACCTATTTGGAGCAGTACTTC. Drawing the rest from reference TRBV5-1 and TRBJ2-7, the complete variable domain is KAGVTQTPRYLIKTRGQQVTLSCSPISGHRSVSWYQQTPGQGLQFLFEYFSETQRNKGNFPGRFSGRQFSNSRSEMNVSTLELGDSALYLCASSLGGTTYLEQYFGPGTRLTVT.